This T cell receptor beta chain stems from a study of T cells in Graves' hyperthyroidism and ophthalmopathy. Trimming left V 0 bases short and J 2 bases short, with 11 bases between. CDR1 SGDLS and CDR2 YYNGEE come from the germline V gene. The CDR3 runs 15 residues. RNA transcripts gave rise to amplified TCR beta CDR3 regions. An initial round of RT-PCR targeting the TCR CDR3 relied on the HTBI primer set. TCRdb re-derived calls from the multiplex PCR reads in MiXCR, one entry per CDR3 protein. The table lists about half a million distinct CDR3 sequences, 20% of them singletons. This clonotype has more than one count but fewer than ten.

The sequencing sample was made of blood. The clonotype comes from a man between 18 and 35 years old with Graves' hyperthyroidism. The gene calls are TRBV9 and TRBJ2-5; unclear D gene. CDR3 sequence reads: CASSVAGAPQETQYF. The DNA of the CDR3 is TGTGCCAGCAGCGTAGCGGGCGCCCCTCAAGAGACCCAGTACTTC.